This T cell receptor (beta chain) originates from a study of blood T cell repertoires in COVID-19. TCRdb's copy holds only in-frame clones and misses some; the assay was immunoSEQ multiplex PCR. The data contain about 260,000 clones, about 86% of them singletons. This clone was seen more than once but under ten times. V lost 1 base and J 8 bases, leaving 8 bases between the germline ends. This CDR3 region has 13 residues. The germline V gene encodes CDR1 SGHAT and CDR2 FQNNGV. This TCR came from a man aged 30 to 39 with acute COVID-19. The sample comprised PBMCs or T cells enriched from blood (not recorded which). This chain uses TRBV11-2 with TRBJ2-2; D gene unclear. The CDR3: CASSLAVTGELFF. The CDR3 bases are TGTGCCAGCAGCTTAGCGGTCACGGGGGAGCTGTTTTTT.